Reported below is one T cell receptor beta chain. No antigen is known for it. CDR3 size: 13 residues. Trimming took 3 bases from V and 1 from J, leaving 9 bases between them. Germline lookup yields CDR1 DFQATT and CDR2 SNEGSKA (reference sequence). Measured with immunoSEQ multiplex PCR; TCRdb has only the in-frame clones, and not every one. Here the sample spans tens of thousands of clones, around 90% being singletons. The data were obtained in a study of T cell responses to AZD1222 COVID-19 vaccine. Whole-study results and caveats: Baseline testing showed seropositivity in only a handful of AZD1222 recipients.

This sample comprised peripheral blood, obtained on day 0 of AZD1222 vaccination. This rearrangement joins TRBV20-1 to TRBJ1-1; D gene unclear. This sequence was found in an adult in good health. The chain's CDR3 is CSASDVGNTEAFF. The CDR3 DNA sequence: TGCAGTGCTAGTGATGTGGGGAACACTGAAGCTTTCTTT.